The next 22 T cell receptor beta chains were all read from a single sample in a study of cytomegalovirus exposure and HLA in healthy donors. The PCR made use of 60 Vbeta and 13 Jbeta primers. Sequencing was performed with immunoSEQ multiplex PCR; in TCRdb, only in-frame clones are kept and a portion is missing. This table holds some 160,000 clones, roughly 80% found once. The sequenced sample was PBMCs. The receptors originated from a man aged 50 to 60 in good health and CMV-seropositive.

J is TRBJ2-7 and V is TRBV28; D gene uncertain. The V end lost 4 bases, the J end lost 6 bases, and 7 bases lay between the germline ends. Germline V lookup: CDR1 MDHEN, CDR2 SYDVKM. The CDR3 loop spans 11 amino acids. The CDR3 sequence: CASSYPSEQYF. The CDR3 DNA sequence: TGTGCCAGCAGTTATCCATCCGAGCAGTACTTC.

This clone has more than one count but fewer than ten. The chain carries TRBV2 and TRBJ1-5; D uncertain. The CDR3 loop spans 12 amino acids. Germline values: CDR1 SNHLY, CDR2 FYNNEI. Deletions cut 6 bases from V and 2 bases from J, with 5 bases between. The CDR3 DNA sequence: TGTGCCAGCAGGGAGGGCAATCAGCCCCAGCATTTT. This encodes CASREGNQPQHF.

The chain combines TRBV30 with TRBJ2-5; TRBD2 matches at 10 bases. CDR3 length equals 16 residues. Losses at the gene ends were 3 bases for V and 5 bases for J; bases not matched to a gene: 12. Germline V gene lookup returns CDR1 GTSNPN and CDR2 SVGIG (reference sequence). CDR3 DNA sequence: TGTGCCTGGAGGCCAGCGGGAGGGACGTTCAGGGAGACCCAGTACTTC. Translated, it gives CAWRPAGGTFRETQYF. Filled out from reference TRBV30 and TRBJ2-5, the complete variable domain reads SQTIHQWPATLVQPVGSPLSLECTVEGTSNPNLYWYRQAAGRGLQLLFYSVGIGQISSEVPQNLSASRPQDRQFILSSKKLLLSDSGFYLCAWRPAGGTFRETQYFGPGTRLLVL.

V and J are TRBV7-9 and TRBJ2-2; 10 bases map to TRBD2. Per the germline V gene, CDR1 is SEHNR and CDR2 is FQNEAQ (reference sequence). The V gene end was trimmed by 1 base and the J gene end by 1 base; junction bases not matched to a gene: 9. There are 19 residues in the CDR3. In DNA form, the CDR3 reads TGTGCCAGCAGCTTAGTCCGGCTAGCGGGGGCATGGAACACCGGGGAGCTGTTTTTT. Protein: CASSLVRLAGAWNTGELFF.

The rearrangement uses TRBV7-3 and TRBJ2-1; 13 positions match TRBD2. Germline V gives CDR1 SGHTA, CDR2 FQGTGA. This CDR3 has 16 amino acids. J was trimmed by 4 bases and V by 5 bases; bases with no gene match: 5. DNA for the CDR3: TGTGCCAGCAGCCCCAGGACTAGCGGGGGTTACAATGAGCAGTTCTTC. The encoded protein is CASSPRTSGGYNEQFF.

The genes are TRBV19 and TRBJ2-2, with TRBD2 identical over 9 bases. Germline assignment: CDR1 LNHDA and CDR2 SQIVND (reference sequence). CDR3 size: 15 residues. The V gene end was trimmed by 7 bases and the J gene end by 2 bases; junction bases not matched to a gene: 5. The CDR3 DNA is TGTGCCAGTAAATTAGCGGGAGTAAACACCGGGGAGCTGTTTTTT. Amino acids: CASKLAGVNTGELFF.

The chain employs TRBV29-1 and TRBJ2-5; D perhaps matches TRBD1 (5 bases). Trimming took off 4 bases at V and 1 base at J, with 7 bases between the two ends. Germline values: CDR1 SQVTM, CDR2 ANQGSEA. This CDR3 is 12 amino acids long. The CDR3 DNA reads as TGCAGCGTTGGACAGACCCAAGAGACCCAGTACTTC. Its protein is CSVGQTQETQYF.

This clone was counted between two and nine times. The chain combines TRBV11-2 with TRBJ2-1; 8 bases align to TRBD2. J gave up 3 bases and V 5 bases, and 9 bases lay outside the gene matches. The CDR3 has 16 amino acids. Looked up from germline, CDR1 is SGHAT and CDR2 is FQNNGV. The CDR3 here is CASSPRGGGNYNEQFF. The CDR3 region has the DNA TGTGCCAGCAGCCCCCGGGGGGGCGGGAACTACAATGAGCAGTTCTTC.

This chain links TRBV19 with TRBJ2-7, with D perhaps matching TRBD2 (5 bases). The germline V and J ends were trimmed by 4 bases and 4 bases, with 17 bases remaining between them. From germline, CDR1 is LNHDA and CDR2 SQIVND (reference sequence). This CDR3 comprises 15 residues. The CDR3 sequence is CASSTGRFGGYEQYF. CDR3 bases: TGTGCCAGTAGTACGGGCCGTTTCGGAGGATACGAGCAGTACTTC.

This chain joins TRBV29-1 and TRBJ1-4; D is ambiguous. The CDR3 extends over 13 amino acids. Looked up from germline, CDR1 is SQVTM and CDR2 is ANQGSEA. Trimming removed 5 bases at V and 8 bases at J, with 15 bases between. The CDR3 here is CSVLGTAREKLFF. In DNA form, the CDR3 reads TGCAGCGTTTTAGGCACCGCGAGGGAAAAACTGTTTTTT.

This chain connects TRBV7-2 to TRBJ2-7; the D is unclear. The V end lost 2 bases, the J end lost 1 base, and 9 bases lay between the germline ends. The CDR3 length is 14 residues. The germline gives CDR1 SGHTA, CDR2 FQGNSA. CDR3 amino acids: CASSLRPTSYEQYF. The CDR3 region has the DNA TGTGCCAGCAGCTTAAGGCCGACTTCCTACGAGCAGTACTTC.

The chain combines TRBV18 with TRBJ1-2; 7 bases map to TRBD1. The germline CDR1 and CDR2 sequences are KGHSH and LQKENI. Trimming at V came to 2 bases and at J to 4 bases, leaving 7 bases not matched to a gene. CDR3 length: 15 amino acids. CDR3 coding DNA: TGTGCCAGCTCACCAGCTAACAGGGGTGGCTATGGCTACACCTTC. Translating gives CASSPANRGGYGYTF.

The CDR3 loop reads CASSSAPGQILREQYF. The CDR3 nucleotides are TGTGCCAGCAGCTCGGCCCCGGGACAGATATTACGAGAGCAGTACTTC. The rearrangement links TRBV5-4 to TRBJ2-7; 7 bases agree with TRBD1. CDR1 is SGHNT, CDR2 YYREEE, per germline (reference sequence). The V segment lost 3 bases and the J segment 7 bases; nucleotides outside the gene matches: 16. The CDR3 has 16 residues.

The chain couples TRBV28 to TRBJ2-1; 8 bases align to TRBD1. The V and J ends lost 7 bases and 15 bases, in that order; junction bases with no gene match: 17. Germline CDR1 MDHEN, CDR2 SYDVKM. The CDR3 has 14 amino acids. CDR3 sequence (DNA): TGTGCCAGCACCTTAGGGGGTCTGGGACAGGAAAGGTTCTTC. Protein product: CASTLGGLGQERFF.

V and J are TRBV30 and TRBJ1-1; 7 bases align to TRBD1. Germline V gene data show CDR1 as GTSNPN and CDR2 as SVGIG (reference sequence). Losses at the gene ends were 2 bases for V and 12 bases for J; bases not matched to a gene: 6. There are 11 residues in the CDR3. CDR3 sequence: CAWSLSQGSFF. CDR3 coding DNA: TGTGCCTGGAGTCTATCACAGGGGTCTTTCTTT.

V is TRBV2 and J is TRBJ2-5; TRBD1 matches at 11 bases. This CDR3 region has 14 residues. Germline loops: CDR1 SNHLY, CDR2 FYNNEI. V dropped 6 bases and J dropped 5; count of bases not matched to a gene: 5. CDR3 bases: TGTGCCAGCAGATCGGACAGGGGGCTTGAGACCCAGTACTTC. Its translation is CASRSDRGLETQYF.

The V and J genes are TRBV7-2 and TRBJ2-7; tentative D call: TRBD2 (5 bases). CDR3 length: 14 amino acids. The germline V gene has CDR1 SGHTA and CDR2 FQGNSA. V lost 6 bases, J lost 0 bases, and 12 bases lay in between. CDR3 region: CASSVVGSSYEQYF. The CDR3 bases are TGTGCCAGCAGTGTTGTGGGGAGCTCCTACGAGCAGTACTTC.

By sample share, this clone is medium-sized. This chain uses TRBV6-1 with TRBJ1-4, with 7 nucleotides matching TRBD1. The germline CDR1 and CDR2 sequences are MNHNS and SASEGT. The V gene end was trimmed by 6 bases and the J gene end by 5 bases; junction bases not matched to a gene: 3. This CDR3 region has 13 residues. CDR3 nucleotide sequence: TGTGCCAGCAGCGACAGGGAGAATGAAAAACTGTTTTTT. This gives the protein CASSDRENEKLFF.

V and J are TRBV5-1 and TRBJ2-6; 8 bases agree with TRBD1. The length of the CDR3 is 18 residues. J lost 0 bases, V lost 0 bases, and 5 bases had no gene match. Germline CDR1 reads SGHRS; CDR2 reads YFSETQ. Written as DNA, the CDR3 is TGCGCCAGCAGCTTGGTGGGGACAGGAGCCTCTGGGGCCAACGTCCTGACTTTC. Translated, it gives CASSLVGTGASGANVLTF.

The chain combines TRBV2 with TRBJ2-7; D may be TRBD2 (5 bases). CDR1 is SNHLY and CDR2 is FYNNEI in the germline V gene. V was shortened by 6 bases and J by 0 bases, with 9 bases between the two germline ends. There are 13 residues in the CDR3. CDR3 residues: CASSSGVSYEQYF. The CDR3 DNA sequence: TGTGCCAGCAGCAGCGGAGTCTCCTACGAGCAGTACTTC.

This clone was found a few times. V is TRBV5-4 and J is TRBJ2-2, with D perhaps TRBD1 (6 bases). CDR3 length equals 14 residues. The germline CDR1 and CDR2 sequences are SGHNT and YYREEE (reference sequence). V lost 1 base, J lost 5 bases, and 9 bases lay in between. CDR3 residues: CASSLYRATGELFF. The CDR3 DNA is TGTGCCAGCAGCTTGTACAGGGCAACCGGGGAGCTGTTTTTT.

The rearrangement uses TRBV29-1 and TRBJ1-2; possibly TRBD1 for D (6 bases). Germline loops: CDR1 SQVTM, CDR2 ANQGSEA. CDR3 length equals 11 residues. V lost 3 bases to trimming and J lost 6 bases, with 8 bases between them. The CDR3 loop is CSVDRGHGYTF. The CDR3 region has the DNA TGCAGCGTTGACAGGGGCCATGGCTACACCTTC.